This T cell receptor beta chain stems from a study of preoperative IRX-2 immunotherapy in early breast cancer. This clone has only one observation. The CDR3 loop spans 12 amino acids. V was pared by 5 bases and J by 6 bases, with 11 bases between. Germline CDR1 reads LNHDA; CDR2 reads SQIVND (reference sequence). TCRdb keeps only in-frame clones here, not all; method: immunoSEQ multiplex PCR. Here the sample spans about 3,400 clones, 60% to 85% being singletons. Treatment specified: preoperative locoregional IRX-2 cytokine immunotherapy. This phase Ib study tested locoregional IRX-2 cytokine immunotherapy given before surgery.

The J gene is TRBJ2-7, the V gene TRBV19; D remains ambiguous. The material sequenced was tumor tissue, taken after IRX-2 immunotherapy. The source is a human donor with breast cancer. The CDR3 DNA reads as TGTGCCAGTAGTTTCAACTCCGCCGAGCAGTACTTC. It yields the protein CASSFNSAEQYF.